At least ten counts were recorded for the clone carrying this T cell receptor beta chain. This sample was included in a study of T cells after yellow fever vaccination. Germline V gene sequence: CDR1 LNHNV, CDR2 YYDKDF (reference sequence). The V and J ends lost 0 bases and 2 bases respectively, with 11 bases between them. This CDR3 has 16 amino acids. Production of TCR cDNA was by 5'RACE template switching, which also added a universal primer site and UMIs. One entry per CDR3 protein results from TCRdb running MiXCR on the 5' RACE reads. The repertoire includes about 27,000 distinct CDR3 sequences, roughly 4.7% of them detected once, and 30% to 45% sits in the top ten. Study-level results: Clonotypes shared by both compartments, CD4 and CD8, made up a small share. In post-booster samples, most primary-vaccination clones reappeared (just under 97% CD4, about 91% CD8). Researchers report a weaker secondary response that nonetheless peaked faster, day 5 versus 15.

This clonotype was sampled from a man between 18 and 35 years old who received the YFV17D yellow fever vaccine. The J gene is TRBJ2-1, the V gene TRBV15; D uncertain. The material sequenced was PBMCs, either bulk or a sorted T-cell subset (CD4+, CD8+, memory, or dextramer-sorted; not recorded which), taken on the day of the yellow fever booster vaccination. The CDR3 nucleotides are TGTGCCACCAGCAGAGATCGTATGGCTCCCTACAATGAGCAGTTCTTC. It encodes CATSRDRMAPYNEQFF.